The TCR beta chain under discussion was sequenced for a study of OX40 agonist ivuxolimab in advanced cancers. Study as a whole: The dose-escalation cohort was over 65% male, with a mean age of 60 years, ranging about 20 to 79. Of the participants, roughly 40% had some prior anti-PD-1, anti-PD-L1 or anti-CTLA-4 therapy, which was allowed.

To note about this clone: Its antigen remains unknown.

Broader study findings: Low normalized T-cell clonal expansion was additionally recorded for some nonresponders. Undetermined was the antigen specificity of the expanded peripheral T cells.

V lost 8 bases and J 7 bases, leaving 9 bases between the germline ends. The CDR3 runs 11 residues. CDR1 and CDR2 from the germline V gene are KGHSH and LQKENI. Assay used: immunoSEQ multiplex PCR; TCRdb lists only in-frame clones, some missing. This table holds about 82,000 clones, roughly 85% found once. The chain employs TRBV18 and TRBJ2-1; tentatively, D is TRBD1 (5 bases). The source is an adult with an advanced solid tumor such as melanoma, head and neck, liver or kidney cancer. Source: CD4+ or CD8+ T cells sorted from blood, taken in a trial of the OX40 agonist ivuxolimab. CDR3: CASTSGNEQFF. CDR3 DNA: TGTGCCAGCACCTCAGGGAATGAGCAGTTCTTC.